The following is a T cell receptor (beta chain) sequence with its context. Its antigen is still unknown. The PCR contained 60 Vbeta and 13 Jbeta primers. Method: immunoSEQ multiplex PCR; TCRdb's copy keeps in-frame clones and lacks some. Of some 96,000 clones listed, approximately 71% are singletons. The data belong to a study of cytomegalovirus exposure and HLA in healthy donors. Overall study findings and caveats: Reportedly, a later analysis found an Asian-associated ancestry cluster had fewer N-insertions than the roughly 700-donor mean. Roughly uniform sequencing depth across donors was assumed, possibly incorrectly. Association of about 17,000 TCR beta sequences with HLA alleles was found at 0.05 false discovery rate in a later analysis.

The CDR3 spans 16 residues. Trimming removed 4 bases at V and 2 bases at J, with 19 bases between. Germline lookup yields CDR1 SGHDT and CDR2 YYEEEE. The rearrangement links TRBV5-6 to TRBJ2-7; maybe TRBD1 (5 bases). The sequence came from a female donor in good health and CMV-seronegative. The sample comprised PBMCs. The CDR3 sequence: CASSQPGGHRPYEQYF. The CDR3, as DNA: TGTGCCAGCAGCCAACCGGGCGGACACAGGCCCTACGAGCAGTACTTC.